This note documents a single T cell receptor beta chain sequence. This clone's antigen is unknown. Base quality data are lacking; no much larger clone is found one base away. This specimen comes from a study of cytomegalovirus exposure and HLA in healthy donors (dated by TCRdb to the late 2010s). Notes on the research overall: An earlier analysis of around 600 of the donors reported 250 to 300 Gb of sequence data and more than 90 million unique TCR beta sequences from around 200 million T cells. An earlier analysis of some 500 of the donors used high-throughput TCR beta sequencing to judge whether each TCR beta V gene segment behaved as functional or pseudogenic. Among approximately 370 genotyped donors of the cohort, an average of approximately 240,000 unique TCR beta nucleotide sequences was sequenced per donor, of which about 19% were non-productive. An early release that covered some 630 HLA-typed donors contained about 300 gigabases of sequencing data and approximately 85 million unique TCR sequences. All discovery cohort repertoires had been generated on a single sequencing platform. A later genetic analysis used genome-wide SNP genotypes for about three fifths of the roughly 700 donors, treating that subset as a discovery cohort. In addition to the first cohort of about 650 subjects, a separate validation cohort of 130 or so different subjects was used. The study used immunosequencing to profile the T cell repertoires of 666 subjects and linked those repertoires to cytomegalovirus serostatus. Four to six DR-DQ haplotypes were handled as single units for association and clustering because linkage in the cohort was strong. Typing coverage varied by locus: roughly 629-640 donors for A, B, C, DRB1 and DQB1; roughly 520 for DQA1; more than 600 for DPA1; some 470 for DPB1. The genetic ancestry cluster associated with self-reported Caucasian donors included about four fifths of the approximately 410 genotyped donors. The study combined high-throughput TCR immunosequencing, statistical association of individual TCRs with disease status, and machine learning to predict cytomegalovirus infection status. Rather than drawing on any new phenotypic data, the later analysis identified candidate immune exposures from TCR beta sequences and the way those sequences occurred across donors. Alongside the repertoire data, information on donor age, sex, ethnicity and CMV serostatus was compiled. The study aimed to test whether cataloging public T cell receptors could reveal signatures of past pathogen exposure. Class I and class II HLA loci were covered by the typing at four-digit resolution. A later analysis re-analyzed previously published TCR beta repertoires from 550 to 700 donors and added high-resolution HLA genotyping to study TCR occurrence patterns.

CDR1 and CDR2 are drawn from the germline V gene (reference sequence): MNHEY, SMNVEV. The trim is 4 bases for V and 0 bases for J, with a gap of 16 bases between the germline ends. Taken from cysteine to phenylalanine, the CDR3 has 17 residues. Of the read, only the CDR3 DNA is kept; its 51 bases are in frame from base 1. Overall results and qualifications from the work: In a later analysis, TCR association rates were found to vary across HLA loci, with the most associated TCRs seen for DRB1 alleles and the fewest for HLA-C alleles. Cytomegalovirus status was reported to be diagnosed by the classifier with high specificity and sensitivity in both the original and validation cohorts. V-gene and J-gene trimming of TCR beta chains was associated with a missense DCLRE1C variant in a later genetic analysis, and the association was replicated in an independent cohort. While some public TCRs were present in many individuals, most TCR sequences turned up only very rarely across donors. According to a later analysis, parvovirus B19, influenza, CMV and Epstein-Barr virus appeared linked to several top co-occurrence clusters. The only immune exposure information available for the cohort was CMV serostatus. The 87-base-pair reads could not distinguish some IMGT-functional V segments, including TRBV6-2 and TRBV6-3, so those segments were excluded. An earlier analysis of roughly 570 of the donors showed that most TCR beta V segments appeared in productive rearrangements either about 90% or about 30% of the time, which broadly matched IMGT annotations. At a false discovery rate of 0.05, a later analysis linked 15,000 to 20,000 TCR beta sequences to specific HLA alleles. A total of 164 TCR beta chains were listed by the study as associated with cytomegalovirus. In this cohort, only TCR beta chains were sequenced, and detectable features were limited by the absence of alpha or paired-chain data. A further reported finding was that TCR beta sequences accurately predicted the HLA-A and HLA-B alleles for most subjects in the first cohort. In a later analysis, HLA-associated TCR beta chains showed more clonal expansion and lower generation probabilities than non-associated chains that were equally common. According to a later analysis, most CMV-associated TCR beta chains appeared to be HLA-restricted, and the HLA associations seemed to be driven largely by CMV exposure. Assigning TCR associations to individual alleles was difficult when HLA alleles, especially DR and DQ, strongly co-occurred. A cluster of highly shared sequence variants was judged likely to represent a technical artifact of the sequencing pipeline. Linkage disequilibrium might explain the correlated functional status among segregating V segments, but an unknown experimental factor could not be ruled out. The earlier analysis of about 600 of the donors excluded 15 to 20 rarely observed V segments, including chromosome 9 orphons, because counts were too low. A few of the identified cytomegalovirus-associated TCR beta chains were confirmed in vitro to be specific for cytomegalovirus antigens. In a later genetic analysis, fewer N-insertions in productive TCRs were reported among donors in an Asian-associated ancestry cluster than the 666-donor mean. Because some donors lacked HLA typing at each locus, the association tests relied only on the typed subset. Roughly uniform sequencing depth across donors was assumed in presence/absence analyses, although this assumption may not hold. According to the authors, the approach could potentially be generalized to other disease states and immunological phenotypes.

Library preparation employed the immunoSEQ multiplex PCR assay. The multiplex PCR relied on a mix of 60 forward primers for TCR Vbeta segments and 13 reverse primers for TCR Jbeta segments. Amplification of the CDR3 region of rearranged TCR beta genes was performed with a multiplex PCR assay on genomic DNA. Amplified TCR beta libraries were sequenced as 87-base-pair reads on the Illumina HiSeq System. Concerning the study's data processing: A later analysis tallied about 77 million unique TCR beta chains across the 666 repertoires, and about 12 million of those chains were shared by two or more donors. A nearest-neighbor algorithm error-corrected the raw reads and collapsed the reads into unique sequences, merging closely related sequences to remove PCR and sequencing errors. To assign V, D and J gene segments, CDR3 sequences were aligned to IMGT reference sequences. For a sequence to be retained, a match of at least six nucleotides was required to both a V gene segment and a J gene segment. A rearrangement counted as productive if the CDR3 had no stop codons and remained in frame with V and J, and every other rearrangement counted as non-productive. CDR3 was defined according to IMGT convention as the region running from the second conserved V-encoded cysteine to the conserved J-encoded phenylalanine. Sequences without an unambiguous match to a single V gene segment were excluded from the earlier analysis of about 600 of the donors. In an earlier analysis of 587 of the donors, a V segment was called functional when productive rearrangements were above 56.7%, and segregating when the standard deviation between donors exceeded 5%. A statistical classification framework was developed to diagnose cytomegalovirus status using the catalog of TCR beta chain sequences. In a later analysis, V and J genes were assigned by comparing TCR nucleotide sequences against IMGT/GENE-DB human TR gene sequences. A later analysis assigned CDR3 sequences and most-parsimonious VDJ recombination scenarios with the TCRdist pipeline. In a later analysis, each TCR beta chain was defined by its CDR3 amino acid sequence together with its V-gene family, and reads without a unique V-gene family were excluded. A later analysis removed over 500 highly shared, low-generation-probability nucleotide sequences to deal with suspected cross-contamination and a sequencing artifact. In a later analysis, a clonal expansion index was calculated for each public chain from normalized within-repertoire ranks of inferred template counts. Generation probabilities in a later analysis came from a VDJ recombination model fitted to out-of-frame rearrangements, and those results were checked against IGoR. In a later analysis, TCR-TCR, TCR-HLA and TCR-CMV co-occurrence was scored with hypergeometric tests, and a repertoire-size bias correction was applied to TCR pairs. False discovery rates were estimated in a later analysis by permuting HLA or CMV assignments 20 times. In a later analysis, co-occurring TCRs were grouped with DBSCAN, and TCRdist sequence similarity was added when clustering was performed within HLA-allele-positive subsets. Repertoires with fewer than 30,000 or more than 120,000 public chains were left out of co-occurrence clustering, as were five repertoires with anomalous nucleotide sharing. Here the immuneACCESS table is served through TCRdb, limited to in-frame sequences with V and J called. Missing clones are a known gap in these copies; in checked studies unresolved V genes cover under half, and the rest lacks a known reason. V and J calls and clone size come straight from that table; D and trimming were deduced from the DNA. The sample table holds some 190,000 clones, of which around 79% were seen once. Around 1.6% of the sample is in the top ten clones.

In total, roughly 670 healthy bone marrow donors made up the cohort. All cohort members were sampled while nominally healthy, although unrecorded immune exposures were likely present. The donor tested CMV seronegative and was one of the 352 seronegative cohort members. A peripheral blood sample was collected from each donor, and TCR beta sequencing was performed on peripheral blood mononuclear cells. Genomic DNA was extracted from the blood cell samples with the Qiagen DNeasy Blood Extraction Kit. The sequence was obtained from a woman younger than 35 in good health and CMV-seronegative. Sequencing was performed on PBMCs. The chain couples TRBV27 to TRBJ1-3; TRBD1 could be the D gene, as 6 bases match. The sequence in DNA is TGTGCCAGCAGTTCCCTAGGACAGTCCCTCTCTGGAAACACCATATATTTT. This codes for CASSSLGQSLSGNTIYF.